This entry features one TCR beta chain sequence. No antigen is known for it. The data stem from a study of shared clonotypes between healthy human individuals. Background on the study: Every donor yielded three CD4 naive, three CD4 memory, two CD8 naive and one CD8 memory plate.

General study points: Sharing across a handful of donors was seen in about 5% of naive CD4 clonotypes. Shared clonotypes across all four donors exceeded non-shared ones in generation probability.

Original processing notes: ImmunoSEQ supplied junction-only sequences lacking quality scores, so filtering was different. Sequencing used immunoSEQ multiplex PCR; TCRdb keeps in-frame clones, though not all of them. The DNA gave D and trimming, while V, J and clone size come from that table. This repertoire shows about 1.5 million clones, approximately 98% found once; its top ten account for about 0.45%. The CDR3 has 15 amino acids. Germline V gene sequence: CDR1 SGHVS, CDR2 FNYEAQ. V gave up 5 bases and J gave up 3 bases; unmatched junction bases: 3. This clonotype was sampled from a man between 25 and 39 years old in good health. Sequencing was done on a sample of naive CD4+ T cells sorted from blood. Noted subset: CD45RA+ positively selected. This chain uses TRBV7-6 with TRBJ2-5, with 13 bases identical to TRBD2. CDR3 in DNA: TGTGCCAGCAGCCTCGGGACTAGCGGGGAAGAGACCCAGTACTTC. Amino acids: CASSLGTSGEETQYF.